Below, 15 T cell receptor beta chains from the same sample are listed, as sequenced in a study of blood T cells in healthy people across ages. Using a J-beta primer mix together with a sample-barcoded 5' primer, a second PCR was run for roughly 6 to 11 cycles. One entry per CDR3 protein, called by TCRdb with MiXCR from the 5' RACE reads. This sample has fewer than 1,000,000 distinct CDR3 sequences; under 45% occur once, and the top ten carry around 21%. Material for sequencing was blood. The receptors originated from a man between 60 and 75 years old in good health.

The V call is TRBV28, the J call TRBJ2-7; the match to TRBD2 covers 10 bases. Judging by the DNA end, TRBJ2-5 fits better; the J call may be wrong. The CDR3 is 14 amino acids. CDR1 and CDR2 (germline): MDHEN, SYDVKM. CDR3 nucleotides: TGTGCCAGCAGTCCCAGCGGGGGGGCGAAGACCCAGTACTTC. Translated, it gives CASSPSGGAKTQYF.

Ten or more counts support this clonotype. The CDR3 DNA follows: TGCAGTGCTAGGTCGGTAGCGGGGGCCGGCGAGCAGTACTTC. Translated: CSARSVAGAGEQYF. The chain recombines TRBV20-1 with TRBJ2-7, with TRBD2 matching over 9 bases. Germline-derived CDR1 and CDR2 are DFQATT and SNEGSKA (reference sequence). The V and J ends lost 3 bases and 6 bases, in that order; junction bases with no gene match: 9. CDR3 length equals 14 residues.

This clonotype occurred once. The chain is built from TRBV12-5 and TRBJ2-3, with D perhaps matching TRBD1 (6 bases). CDR1 is LGHNT, CDR2 FRNRAP, per germline. This CDR3 region has 18 residues. Deletions cut 4 bases from V and 2 bases from J, with 22 bases between. The DNA for the CDR3 is TGTGCTAGTGGTTCGCCGGGACACTTACTCTCCTTCACAGATACGCAGTATTTT. It yields the protein CASGSPGHLLSFTDTQYF.

Comment on this clonotype: A clone one base away is much larger, so this may be a read error. This chain uses TRBV29-1 with TRBJ2-5, with D maybe TRBD1 (8 bases). This CDR3 has 13 amino acids. Germline assignment: CDR1 SQVTM and CDR2 ANQGSEA. CDR3 sequence (DNA): TGCATCGGCAACAGGGGGGGTACGGAGACCCAGTACTTC. Protein: CIGNRGGTETQYF.

This chain joins TRBV6-6 and TRBJ1-4; D not resolved. V gave up 4 bases and J gave up 0 bases, with 12 bases separating them. CDR3 length: 16 amino acids. The germline V gene encodes CDR1 MNHNY and CDR2 SVGAGI (reference sequence). The DNA of the CDR3 is TGTGCCAGCAGTTCACCGATGGTACCAACTAATGAAAAACTGTTTTTT. Its protein is CASSSPMVPTNEKLFF.

This chain uses TRBV12-3 or TRBV12-4 with TRBJ2-3, with 7 bases lining up with TRBD1. V lost 6 bases and J lost 3; bases outside the gene matches: 12. This CDR3 is built from 16 residues. CDR3: CASRARQGSGTDTQYF. For the CDR3, the DNA is TGTGCCAGCAGGGCAAGACAGGGATCGGGGACAGATACGCAGTATTTT.

V gene TRBV6-1 combines with J gene TRBJ1-1, with D possibly TRBD1 on 5 matching bases. Per the germline V gene, CDR1 is MNHNS and CDR2 is SASEGT. V lost 1 base to trimming and J lost 0 bases, with 9 bases between them. The CDR3 contains 15 residues. CDR3 sequence: CASSEGQLMNTEAFF. CDR3 coding DNA: TGTGCCAGCAGTGAAGGACAGCTCATGAACACTGAAGCTTTCTTT.

This clonotype was seen a handful of times. V is TRBV20-1 and J is TRBJ2-7; 8 bases are a match to TRBD2. This CDR3 comprises 12 residues. The V gene's germline CDR1 is DFQATT and CDR2 SNEGSKA (reference sequence). The junction had 3 bases not matched to a gene; V was cut back by 3 bases and J by 5 bases. The CDR3, as DNA: TGCAGTGCTAGGCCGACTAGCGACGAGCAGTACTTC. Translation gives CSARPTSDEQYF.

The chain employs TRBV7-2 and TRBJ2-7; 8 bases line up with TRBD2. CDR1 and CDR2 from the germline V gene are SGHTA and FQGNSA. There are 13 residues in the CDR3. V shed 5 bases and J 6 bases; nucleotides not matched to a gene: 6. The CDR3 loop is CASSRSGNIEQYF. For the CDR3, the DNA is TGTGCCAGCAGCCGTAGCGGGAATATCGAGCAGTACTTC.

V and J are TRBV11-2 and TRBJ1-5, with unresolved D. V lost 3 bases and J 1 base, leaving 4 bases between the germline ends. Germline loops: CDR1 SGHAT, CDR2 FQNNGV. The CDR3 loop spans 13 amino acids. CDR3 DNA sequence: TGTGCCAGCAGCTTCTGGAGCAATCAGCCCCAGCATTTT. It encodes CASSFWSNQPQHF.

This clonotype was detected only a few times. A much larger clone lies a single base off, so this may be a read error. V and J are TRBV20-1 and TRBJ2-7; either TRBD1 or TRBD2 may supply D (6 bases each). The CDR3 loop spans 13 amino acids. Germline CDR1 and CDR2: DFQATT and SNEGSKA (reference sequence). The V and J ends lost 6 bases and 7 bases respectively, with 19 bases between them. The CDR3 is CSATSGAGDEQYF. The DNA of the CDR3 is TGCAGTGCAACCTCGGGGGCGGGTGATGAGCAGTACTTC.

The chain carries TRBV20-1 and TRBJ2-1, with 11 nucleotides matching TRBD1. CDR1 and CDR2 from the germline V gene are DFQATT and SNEGSKA (reference sequence). The CDR3 is made up of 14 amino acids. V trimming: 5 bases; J trimming: 8 bases; junction bases outside the gene matches: 8. The CDR3, as DNA: TGCAGTGCTTCCCGGACAGGGGGCAAATATGAGCAGTTCTTC. Protein sequence: CSASRTGGKYEQFF.

This clonotype was counted ten times or more. The chain combines TRBV29-1 with TRBJ2-3; no definite D call. Germline V gene lookup returns CDR1 SQVTM and CDR2 ANQGSEA. V dropped 3 bases and J dropped 5 bases, with 6 bases sitting between them. The CDR3 length is 11 residues. The CDR3 here is CSVDSVDTQYF. CDR3 in DNA: TGCAGCGTTGACTCGGTAGATACGCAGTATTTT.

This clonotype was observed a handful of times. The V call is TRBV24-1, the J call TRBJ2-1; TRBD1 aligns across 8 bases. Germline CDR1 is KGHDR and CDR2 is SFDVKD. The CDR3 contains 15 residues. With V trimmed by 10 bases and J by 5 bases, 12 bases remained unmatched. The CDR3 here is CATSHRGNGDNEQFF. The DNA for the CDR3 is TGTGCCACTTCCCACAGGGGGAACGGGGACAATGAGCAGTTCTTC.

This clonotype was seen repeatedly, ten times or more. The CDR3 sequence: CSARDAQSERGVTEQFF. Here the CDR3 DNA reads TGCAGTGCTAGAGACGCGCAGTCCGAGCGGGGGGTTACTGAGCAGTTCTTC. The J gene is TRBJ2-1, the V gene TRBV20-1, with 9 positions matching TRBD2. CDR1 is DFQATT, CDR2 SNEGSKA, per germline (reference sequence). The CDR3 extends over 17 amino acids. V lost 0 bases and J lost 9; bases outside the gene matches: 15.